This TCR beta chain was retrieved from a study of cytomegalovirus exposure and HLA in healthy donors. Whole-study results and caveats: In a later analysis, DRB1 alleles had the most associated TCRs; HLA-C alleles the fewest. With later analysis, a missense DCLRE1C variant became linked to TCR beta V- and J-gene trimming. CMV serostatus was the sole immune exposure information available.

Use of 60 Vbeta and 13 Jbeta primers characterized the PCR. Study processing details: Unique TCR beta chains numbered roughly 84 million in a later analysis, with roughly 10 million shared. Only in-frame clones appear in the TCRdb table, and some are missing; sequencing was by immunoSEQ multiplex PCR. V and J calls and clone size follow that table, whereas D and trimming were derived from the DNA. The sample yields fewer than 70,000 clones, around 68% seen once. In regard to this clone: Its specificity is not known.

What was sequenced was PBMCs. The sequence derives from a woman aged 30 to 39 in good health and CMV-seronegative.

CDR3 region: CASRDGTGGNTIYF. The DNA of the CDR3 is TGTGCCAGCAGGGACGGGACAGGGGGAAACACCATATATTTT. The chain uses TRBV6-5 and TRBJ1-3; 9 nucleotides agree with TRBD1. With V trimmed by 6 bases and J by 4 bases, 4 bases remained unmatched. Germline-derived CDR1 and CDR2 are MNHEY and SVGAGI. The CDR3 loop spans 14 amino acids.